This section outlines one T cell receptor (beta chain) sequence together with its context. Patients of the Seattle cohort, enrolled during active infection, were followed longitudinally. The sample originates from a study of blood T cell repertoires in COVID-19. Study at large: Spain, Italy and the United States supplied samples that represented acute and convalescent COVID-19.

Data came from immunoSEQ multiplex PCR; TCRdb stores just in-frame clones and leaves some out. The table lists over 450,000 clones, about 88% of them singletons. This sequence originates from a woman aged 45-65 years with COVID-19, enrolled during active disease. The sample taken for sequencing was peripheral blood.

CDR3 sequence reads: CASSSRDRSFYGYTF. The CDR3 region has the DNA TGTGCCAGCAGTAGTCGGGACAGGAGCTTCTATGGCTACACCTTC. The chain combines TRBV6-5 with TRBJ1-2, with 8 nucleotides matching TRBD1. The germline CDR1 and CDR2 sequences are MNHEY and SVGAGI. The CDR3 runs 15 residues. Germline trimming cut 5 bases from V and 4 bases from J; bases unmatched to any gene: 9.